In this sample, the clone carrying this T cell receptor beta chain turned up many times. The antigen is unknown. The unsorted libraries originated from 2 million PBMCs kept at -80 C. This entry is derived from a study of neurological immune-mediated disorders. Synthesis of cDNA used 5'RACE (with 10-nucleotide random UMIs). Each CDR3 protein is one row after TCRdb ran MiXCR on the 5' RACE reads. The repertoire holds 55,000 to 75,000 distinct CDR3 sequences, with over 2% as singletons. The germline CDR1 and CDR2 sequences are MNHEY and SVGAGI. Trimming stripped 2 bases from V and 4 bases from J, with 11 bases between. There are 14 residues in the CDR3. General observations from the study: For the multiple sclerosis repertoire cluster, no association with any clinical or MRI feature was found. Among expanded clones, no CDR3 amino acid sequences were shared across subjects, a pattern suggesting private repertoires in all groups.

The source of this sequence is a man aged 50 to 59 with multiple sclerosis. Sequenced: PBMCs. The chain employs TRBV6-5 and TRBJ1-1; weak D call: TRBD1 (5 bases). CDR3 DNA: TGTGCCAGCAGTTACAGGAGGGGTATCACTGAAGCTTTCTTT. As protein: CASSYRRGITEAFF.